This TCR beta chain was captured by sequencing in a study of spatial heterogeneity in lung cancer. This clonotype was recorded only once. Its antigen remains unidentified. As an off-target read in a library built for alpha chains, this beta chain has a frequency of little significance. Indicated time point: sample taken at primary tumor resection. A single record per CDR3 protein comes from TCRdb applying MiXCR to the 5' RACE reads. The data contain approximately 2,000 distinct CDR3 sequences, less than 45% of them singletons. Findings and caveats of the study: Tracking of tumor mutation counts was seen in expanded intratumoral alpha and beta TCR counts.

Germline V gives CDR1 KGHSH, CDR2 LQKENI. CDR3 length: 14 residues. V gave up 3 bases and J gave up 6 bases; unmatched junction bases: 8. The TCR originated in a male donor with early-stage non-small cell lung cancer. This chain connects TRBV18 to TRBJ2-7; 7 bases match TRBD2. The sample here was lung tumor tissue, taken at surgery. The chain's CDR3 is CASSPAGDTGEQYF. The CDR3, as DNA: TGTGCCAGCTCACCGGCGGGAGATACGGGCGAGCAGTACTTC.